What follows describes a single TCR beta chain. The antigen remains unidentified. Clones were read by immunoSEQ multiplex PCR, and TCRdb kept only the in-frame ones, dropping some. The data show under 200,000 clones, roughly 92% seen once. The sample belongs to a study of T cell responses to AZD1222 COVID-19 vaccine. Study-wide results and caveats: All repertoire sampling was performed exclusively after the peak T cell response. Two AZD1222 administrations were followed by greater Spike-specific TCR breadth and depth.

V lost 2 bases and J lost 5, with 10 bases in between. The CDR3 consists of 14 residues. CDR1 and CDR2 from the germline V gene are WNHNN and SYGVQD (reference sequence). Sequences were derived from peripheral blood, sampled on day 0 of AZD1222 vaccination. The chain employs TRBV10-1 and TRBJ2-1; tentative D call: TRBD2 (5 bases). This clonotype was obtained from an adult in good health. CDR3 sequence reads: CASSERRTDNEQFF. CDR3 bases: TGCGCCAGCAGTGAGCGGAGGACCGACAATGAGCAGTTCTTC.